This paragraph covers one T cell receptor (beta chain) sequence. The CDR3 has 13 residues. Looked up from germline, CDR1 is LGHNA and CDR2 is YSLEER. V lost 6 bases to trimming and J lost 5 bases, with 13 bases between them. This sample is drawn from a study of blood T cells in healthy people across ages. Together with a sample-barcoded 5' primer, a J-beta primer mix was included in a second PCR lasting about 7 to 12 cycles. TCRdb passed the 5' RACE reads through MiXCR, listing each CDR3 protein once. This sample has around 500,000 distinct CDR3 sequences, with about 28% found just once. These same records also appear under a second study, on T cells of mothers and their children.

The chain is built from TRBV4-3 and TRBJ2-5; D is possibly TRBD2 (6 bases). The sample was blood. The clonotype was recovered from a boy aged 2-9 years in good health. For the CDR3, the DNA is TGCGCCAGCAGTCAACGACTAGAGGAGACCCAGTACTTC. Its protein product is CASSQRLEETQYF.